The 13 T cell receptor beta chains presented below share a single source sample, sequenced in a study of blood T cell repertoires in COVID-19. Libraries were prepared by immunoSEQ multiplex PCR; TCRdb keeps only in-frame clonotypes and omits some of them. The repertoire holds some 260,000 clones, roughly 87% seen once, with about 6% in the top ten. Sequencing was performed on PBMCs or T cells enriched from blood (not recorded which). The receptor set was obtained from a young woman with acute COVID-19.

The chain links TRBV5-1 to TRBJ2-7; D gene unclear. This CDR3 contains 18 residues. Germline V gene sequence: CDR1 SGHRS, CDR2 YFSETQ. The V and J ends lost 0 bases and 0 bases respectively, with 19 bases between them. The CDR3 loop is CASSLGISLTRSSYEQYF. The DNA of the CDR3 is TGCGCCAGCAGCTTGGGAATCTCCCTAACCCGAAGCTCCTACGAGCAGTACTTC.

V and J are TRBV5-1 and TRBJ2-5; tentatively, D is TRBD1 (6 bases). Germline-derived CDR1 and CDR2 are SGHRS and YFSETQ. Trimming left V 0 bases short and J 9 bases short, with 24 bases between. The CDR3 length is 17 residues. CDR3: CASSLANQGTRQRAQYF. CDR3 sequence (DNA): TGCGCCAGCAGCTTGGCAAATCAGGGGACCCGGCAAAGGGCCCAGTACTTC.

This clone occurred a few times. The chain employs TRBV7-3 and TRBJ1-2; 10 positions agree with TRBD1. This CDR3 contains 14 residues. With 5 bases clipped from V and 5 bases from J, the junction kept 5 bases outside the gene matches. The germline CDR1 and CDR2 sequences are SGHTA and FQGTGA. CDR3 nucleotides: TGTGCCAGCAGCCCGGGGACAGGGGATTATGGCTACACCTTC. Its protein product is CASSPGTGDYGYTF.

This chain uses TRBV30 with TRBJ1-3; 7 positions match TRBD1. Germline trimming cut 2 bases from V and 4 bases from J; bases unmatched to any gene: 8. This CDR3 comprises 15 residues. Germline assignment: CDR1 GTSNPN and CDR2 SVGIG (reference sequence). This CDR3 is CAWSSIGTAGNTIYF. DNA of the CDR3: TGTGCCTGGAGTTCCATAGGGACAGCCGGAAACACCATATATTTT.

The chain recombines TRBV7-6 with TRBJ1-5; 8 positions match TRBD1. This CDR3 contains 15 residues. The germline gives CDR1 SGHVS, CDR2 FNYEAQ. J gave up 5 bases and V 4 bases, and 7 bases lay outside the gene matches. This CDR3 reads CASSSTTGADQPQHF. CDR3 DNA: TGTGCCAGCAGCTCCACGACAGGGGCGGATCAGCCCCAGCATTTT.

Of note for this clone: Other DNA variants within this sample encode the same CDR3. DNA of the CDR3: TGTGCCAGCAGTTTGACTAGCGGGAGCACAGATACGCAGTATTTT. Its translation is CASSLTSGSTDTQYF. The V gene is TRBV27, the J gene TRBJ2-3, with 10 bases lining up with TRBD2. CDR1 and CDR2 from the germline V gene are MNHEY and SMNVEV (reference sequence). CDR3 length equals 15 residues. V lost 3 bases to trimming and J lost 0 bases; unmatched junction nucleotides: 0.

This chain joins TRBV6-5 and TRBJ1-2; no clear D gene. CDR1 and CDR2 (germline): MNHEY, SVGAGI. V was pared by 2 bases and J by 8 bases, with 15 bases between. The CDR3 spans 14 residues. DNA of the CDR3: TGTGCCAGCAGTTACAGAACAGACCGCCGGGGCTACACCTTC. Residues: CASSYRTDRRGYTF.

The chain uses TRBV19 and TRBJ2-3; 11 nucleotides match TRBD2. The CDR3 length is 16 residues. Germline V gives CDR1 LNHDA, CDR2 SQIVND (reference sequence). Trimming removed 6 bases from V and 2 bases from J; junction bases left unmatched: 7. CDR3 sequence: CASSLLAGAPTDTQYF. CDR3 DNA: TGTGCCAGTAGCCTACTAGCGGGAGCACCCACAGATACGCAGTATTTT.

The chain has TRBV6-2 or TRBV6-3 and TRBJ1-5; D might be TRBD1 (5 bases). This CDR3 has 13 residues. The germline V gene has CDR1 MNHEY and CDR2 SVGEGT. Trimming removed 2 bases at V and 7 bases at J, with 9 bases between. For the CDR3, the DNA is TGTGCCAGCAGTTACCGGGGGGGACAGCCCCAGCATTTT. Protein product: CASSYRGGQPQHF.

The rearrangement joins TRBV29-1 to TRBJ2-1; 9 nucleotides match TRBD2. The CDR3 covers 13 residues. CDR1 and CDR2 from the germline V gene are SQVTM and ANQGSEA. The trim removed 0 bases at V and 10 bases at J, leaving 4 bases unmatched. Written as DNA, the CDR3 is TGCAGCGTTGAAGACCGTCTAGCGGGAGAGCAGTTCTTC. Protein sequence: CSVEDRLAGEQFF.

This clone is a singleton in its sample. The chain links TRBV10-3 to TRBJ1-5; D not resolved. Per germline, CDR1 ENHRY and CDR2 SYGVKD. The V end was cut by 10 bases, the J end by 2 bases, with 9 bases between. The CDR3 is made up of 12 amino acids. DNA of the CDR3: TGTGCCACACGGGGTGGCAATCAGCCCCAGCATTTT. Protein sequence: CATRGGNQPQHF.

The chain is built from TRBV11-3 and TRBJ2-5; D remains ambiguous. This CDR3 has 15 residues. The V end was cut by 1 base, the J end by 5 bases, with 14 bases between. Germline CDR1 is SGHNT and CDR2 is YENEEA. The CDR3 protein is CASSLGIVSGETQYF. The DNA for the CDR3 is TGTGCCAGCAGCTTAGGAATCGTATCCGGGGAGACCCAGTACTTC.

This clone was seen a handful of times. The same CDR3 is also encoded by other DNA sequences in this sample. This chain connects TRBV10-3 to TRBJ1-2; possibly TRBD1 for D (6 bases). Trimming removed 3 bases from V and 5 bases from J, with 16 bases in between. Germline values: CDR1 ENHRY, CDR2 SYGVKD. The CDR3 runs 15 residues. In nucleotides, the CDR3 is TGTGCCATCAGTGACCCGACAGGCGGAGCATATGGCTACACCTTC. Amino acids: CAISDPTGGAYGYTF.